One and the same sample provided the 7 T cell receptor beta chains below, sequenced in a study of human T cells and chemical hapten exposure (dated by TCRdb to about 2021). The time point label on this specimen signifies: patch test 1, 2 weeks after DPC sensitization. Taken with the paper, the label for treatment or condition translates to: therapeutic diphenylcyclopropenone sensitization with weekly scalp DPC. Libraries were built with RACE. Sequencing was carried out with a NextSeq 500. TCRdb reanalyzed the raw reads on its own, using fastp at Q25 for trimming and MiXCR for clone calling, and kept in-frame beta chains. One record per CDR3 amino acid sequence lists the most common genes and DNA. The sample table records around 380,000 distinct CDR3 sequences; more than 4.5% of these occur just once. 2% to 2.5% of the sample comes from the top ten. Sequences were derived from whole blood, sampled in connection with sensitization to the hapten diphenylcyclopropenone (DPC). Receptors were obtained from a woman between 50 and 59 years old with alopecia areata. Some clones in this sample may be carry-over from other donors' samples.

J is TRBJ2-3 and V is TRBV28; 8 bases match TRBD1. J was trimmed by 3 bases and V by 6 bases; bases with no gene match: 11. The CDR3 is 16 amino acids. Germline-derived CDR1 and CDR2 are MDHEN and SYDVKM. In nucleotides, the CDR3 is TGTGCCAGCAGCACCGGACAGGGAAGGAGGACAGATACGCAGTATTTT. Translated: CASSTGQGRRTDTQYF.

The chain joins TRBV28 to TRBJ2-1, with 12 bases identical to TRBD2. Germline CDR1 and CDR2: MDHEN and SYDVKM. The CDR3 has 19 amino acids. The J segment lost 7 bases and the V segment lost 5 bases, leaving 18 bases of the junction unmatched. The CDR3: CASSRGLAGPGDYRNEQFF. CDR3 nucleotide sequence: TGTGCCAGCAGTCGCGGACTAGCGGGACCGGGAGACTACAGAAATGAGCAGTTCTTC.

This clonotype was seen many times. J is TRBJ1-2 and V is TRBV12-3 or TRBV12-4; a weak D match, TRBD1 (5 bases). The V end lost 1 base, the J end lost 4 bases, and 10 bases lay between the germline ends. This CDR3 region has 14 residues. The CDR3 bases are TGTGCCAGCAGTTTAGGGCAGGGATTCTATGGCTACACCTTC. As protein: CASSLGQGFYGYTF.

This clonotype was detected ten times or more. The V gene is TRBV20-1, the J gene TRBJ1-2; D is perhaps TRBD1 (6 bases). The V end lost 5 bases, the J end lost 6 bases, and 13 bases lay between the germline ends. The CDR3 sequence is 12 residues long. Germline lookup yields CDR1 DFQATT and CDR2 SNEGSKA (reference sequence). CDR3 sequence reads: CSAFPQGHGYTF. CDR3 nucleotide sequence: TGCAGTGCTTTTCCACAGGGCCATGGCTACACCTTC.

In this sample, this clonotype turned up a few times. V usage is TRBV29-1 and J usage is TRBJ2-5; D is unresolved. The CDR3 is 13 residues long. Germline CDR1 reads SQVTM; CDR2 reads ANQGSEA. V lost 1 base and J 5 bases, leaving 11 bases between the germline ends. The chain's CDR3 is CSVEVIVRETQYF. The CDR3 DNA sequence: TGCAGCGTTGAAGTAATCGTTCGGGAGACCCAGTACTTC.

This clonotype has at least ten counts. The chain combines TRBV6-5 with TRBJ2-4; a weak D match, TRBD1 (6 bases). CDR1 and CDR2 (germline): MNHEY, SVGAGI. V lost 6 bases and J 3 bases, leaving 12 bases between the germline ends. The CDR3 spans 14 residues. CDR3 nucleotide sequence: TGTGCCAGCAGACCACCCAGGGGCAAAAACATTCAGTACTTC. This gives the protein CASRPPRGKNIQYF.

The V gene is TRBV12-3 or TRBV12-4, the J gene TRBJ2-3; 8 bases map to TRBD2. J was trimmed by 3 bases and V by 6 bases; bases with no gene match: 8. The CDR3 sequence is 15 residues long. CDR3 in DNA: TGTGCCAGCAGACCGGGGGGGGGAGTGACAGATACGCAGTATTTT. Amino acids: CASRPGGGVTDTQYF.